The clone carrying this TCR beta chain was counted between two and nine times. The CDR3 is made up of 15 amino acids. Germline values: CDR1 MGHRA, CDR2 YSYEKL. The V segment lost 2 bases and the J segment 7 bases; nucleotides outside the gene matches: 3. The record originates from a study of blood T cell repertoires in COVID-19. In the authors' workflow: Amplification with reference gene primers provided the estimates of nucleated cell counts. Profiled with immunoSEQ multiplex PCR; TCRdb holds only in-frame clones, not every one. V, J and clone size reflect that table, while D and trimming were determined from the DNA. This table has tens of thousands of clones, over 80% appearing once.

The receptor was derived from a human donor in a cohort sampled during active COVID-19. Sequenced sample: peripheral blood. V is TRBV4-1 and J is TRBJ1-3; TRBD1 aligns across 12 bases. The CDR3 is CASSQRGQGANTIYF. The CDR3 DNA follows: TGCGCCAGCAGCCAAAGGGGACAGGGGGCTAACACCATATATTTT.